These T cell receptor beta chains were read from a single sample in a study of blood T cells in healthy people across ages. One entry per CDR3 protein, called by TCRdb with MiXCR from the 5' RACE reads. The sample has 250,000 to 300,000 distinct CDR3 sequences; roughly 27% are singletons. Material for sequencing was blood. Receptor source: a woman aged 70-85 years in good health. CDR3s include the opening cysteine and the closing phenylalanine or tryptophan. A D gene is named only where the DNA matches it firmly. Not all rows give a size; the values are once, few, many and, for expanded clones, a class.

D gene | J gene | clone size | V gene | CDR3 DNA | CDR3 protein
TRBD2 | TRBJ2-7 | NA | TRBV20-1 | TGCAGTGCTAGAGGGTGGGCTAGCGGGAGAAACGAGCAGTACTTC | CSARGWASGRNEQYF
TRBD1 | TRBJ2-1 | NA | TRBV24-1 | TGTGCCACCAGTGATCCTCGGACAGGGTGGGACAATGAGCAGTTCTTC | CATSDPRTGWDNEQFF
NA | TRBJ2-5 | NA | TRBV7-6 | TGTGCCAGCAGCGACCGGGACGGAAAAGAGACCCAGTACTTC | CASSDRDGKETQYF
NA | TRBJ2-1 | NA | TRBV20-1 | TGCAGTGCTAGAGATTGGGGGAAGAGCTCCTACAATGAGCAGTTCTTC | CSARDWGKSSYNEQFF
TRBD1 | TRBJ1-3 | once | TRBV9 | TGTGCCAGCAGCTTAACTAACAGGGGCGACGGAAACACCATATATTTT | CASSLTNRGDGNTIYF
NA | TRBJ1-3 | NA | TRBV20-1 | TGCAGTGCGCCGACAGGCACCTCTGGAAACACCATATATTTT | CSAPTGTSGNTIYF
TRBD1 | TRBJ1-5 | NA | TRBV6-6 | TGTGCCAGCACCCAAAGGCAGGGGGTCGATCAGCCCCAGCATTTT | CASTQRQGVDQPQHF
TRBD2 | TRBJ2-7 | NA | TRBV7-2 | TGTGCCAGCAGCTTAGGACTAGCTTCAAACTACGAGCAGTACTTC | CASSLGLASNYEQYF
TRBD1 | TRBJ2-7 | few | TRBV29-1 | TGCAGCGTTGTGGGACAGGGGGAAACCTACGAGCAGTACTTC | CSVVGQGETYEQYF
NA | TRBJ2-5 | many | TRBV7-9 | TGTGCCAGCAGCTTAGAGTTCGGAGAGACCCAGTACTTC | CASSLEFGETQYF
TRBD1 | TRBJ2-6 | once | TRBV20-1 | TGCAGTGCTACCGGACAGGGAGTCTCTGGGGCCAACGTCCTGACTTTC | CSATGQGVSGANVLTF
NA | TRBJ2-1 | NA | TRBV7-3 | TGTGCCAGCAGCCCCGGGACACCATACAATGAGCAGTTCTTC | CASSPGTPYNEQFF
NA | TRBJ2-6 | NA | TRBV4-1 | TGCGCCAGCAGCCAAGCCCCCGGGGTTAGAATTGGGGCCAACGTCCTGACTTTC | CASSQAPGVRIGANVLTF
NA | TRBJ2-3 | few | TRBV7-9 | TGTGCCAGCAGCTTAGGCCCTACCCGGCGAAACACAGATACGCAGTATTTT | CASSLGPTRRNTDTQYF
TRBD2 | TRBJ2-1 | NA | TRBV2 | TGTGCCAGCAGACCAACTAGCGGGAGTTGGAATGAGCAGTTCTTC | CASRPTSGSWNEQFF
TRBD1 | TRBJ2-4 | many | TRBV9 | TGTGCCAGCAGCGTAGGGACAGGGGTGAACATTCAGTACTTC | CASSVGTGVNIQYF
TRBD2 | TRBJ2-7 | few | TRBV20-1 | TGCAGTGCTAGACTAGCGGGATCCTACGAGCAGTACTTC | CSARLAGSYEQYF
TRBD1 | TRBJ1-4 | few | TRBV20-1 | TGCAGTGCTACTACAGGGGGCGCAGAAAAACTGTTTTTT | CSATTGGAEKLFF
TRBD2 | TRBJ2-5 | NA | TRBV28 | TGTGCCAGCAGCCCCGGAAGGACTAGCCACCACCAAGAGACCCAGTACTTC | CASSPGRTSHHQETQYF
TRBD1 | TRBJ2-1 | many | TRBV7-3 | TGTGCCAGCAGCCCGACAGGGGGCAGTAGGTACAATGAGCAGTTCTTC | CASSPTGGSRYNEQFF
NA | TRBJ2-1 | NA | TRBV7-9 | TGTGCCAGCAGCCCCCCAGCCAATGAGCAGTTCTTC | CASSPPANEQFF
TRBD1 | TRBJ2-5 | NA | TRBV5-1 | TGCGCCAGCAGCACGGGACAGGTCCTGGAGACCCAGTACTTC | CASSTGQVLETQYF
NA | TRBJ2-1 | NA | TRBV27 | TGTGCCAGCACGAATCAGCCCTCCTACAATGAGCAGTTCTTC | CASTNQPSYNEQFF
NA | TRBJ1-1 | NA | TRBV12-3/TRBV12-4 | TGTGCCAGCAGCCCGACCCAAAAGAACACTGAAGCTTTCTTT | CASSPTQKNTEAFF
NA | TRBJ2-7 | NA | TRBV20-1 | TGCAGTGCTAGAGATTTTCGGGGGAGTGTCGACGAGCAGTACTTC | CSARDFRGSVDEQYF
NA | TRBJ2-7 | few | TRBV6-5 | TGTGCCAGCAGTATAGGGCCCTCAGTAGGCTACGAGCAGTACTTC | CASSIGPSVGYEQYF
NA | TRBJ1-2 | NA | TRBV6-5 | TGTGCCAGCAGTTTGGGGCCTCACTATGGCTACACCTTC | CASSLGPHYGYTF
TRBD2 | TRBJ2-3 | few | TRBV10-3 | TGTGCCATCAGTCCGCAGGGGACTAGCGCCCCAGATACGCAGTATTTT | CAISPQGTSAPDTQYF
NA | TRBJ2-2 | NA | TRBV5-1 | TGCGCCAGCAGCTACCCCAGGGATACCGGGGAGCTGTTTTTT | CASSYPRDTGELFF
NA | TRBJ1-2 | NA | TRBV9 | TGTGCCAGCAGCGTAGATGGATACGGGGATAAGAGTGGCTACACCTTC | CASSVDGYGDKSGYTF
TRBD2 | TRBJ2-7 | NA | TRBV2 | TGTGCCAGCAGTGAAAGACTAGCGGGAGGGCCCGAGCAGTACTTC | CASSERLAGGPEQYF
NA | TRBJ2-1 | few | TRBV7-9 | TGTGCCAGCAGCACCGTTCGGGCCGGTAATGAGCAGTTCTTC | CASSTVRAGNEQFF
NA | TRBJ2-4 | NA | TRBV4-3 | TGCGCCAGCAGCTATATTCCGGGACTCCCGATTTACCTAGCCAAAAACATTCAGTACTTC | CASSYIPGLPIYLAKNIQYF
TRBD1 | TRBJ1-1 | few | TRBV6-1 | TGTGCCAGCAGCAACCTTAAAGGGGGCCGTATGAACACTGAAGCTTTCTTT | CASSNLKGGRMNTEAFF
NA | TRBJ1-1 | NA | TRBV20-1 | TGCAGTGCTAGAGGTACGGGGAACACTGAAGCTTTCTTT | CSARGTGNTEAFF
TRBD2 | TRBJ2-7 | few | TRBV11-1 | TGTGCCAGCAGCTTTGTCGCGGGGGGGTTCTACGAGCAGTACTTC | CASSFVAGGFYEQYF
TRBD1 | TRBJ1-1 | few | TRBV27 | TGTGCCAGCAGACAGGGGACTGGAGCTTTCTTT | CASRQGTGAFF
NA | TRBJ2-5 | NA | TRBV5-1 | TGCGCCAGCAGCTTGATCCCGGGAGAAGGAGAGACCCAGTACTTC | CASSLIPGEGETQYF
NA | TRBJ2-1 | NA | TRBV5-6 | TGTGCCAGCAGCTTGTCCACTACTCCCCAGTTCTTC | CASSLSTTPQFF
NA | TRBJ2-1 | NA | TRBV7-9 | TGTGCCAGCAGTCCCAAGGGGAACAATGAGCAGTTCTTC | CASSPKGNNEQFF
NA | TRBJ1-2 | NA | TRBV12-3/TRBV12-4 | TGTGCCAGCAACCCGAGAGGCGACTATGGCTACACCTTC | CASNPRGDYGYTF
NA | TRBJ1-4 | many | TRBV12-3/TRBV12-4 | TGTGCCAGCGGGCCCGGGGGCTCAACTAATGAAAAACTGTTTTTT | CASGPGGSTNEKLFF
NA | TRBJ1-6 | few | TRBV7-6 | TGTGCCAGCAGCGACCAGGGGAATAATTCACCCCTCCACTTT | CASSDQGNNSPLHF
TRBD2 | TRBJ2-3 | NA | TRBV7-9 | TGTGCCAGCAGCATGCTAGCGGGGGCCACAGATACGCAGTATTTT | CASSMLAGATDTQYF
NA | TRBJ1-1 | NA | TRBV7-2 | TGTGCCAGCCTTCTGGACACGAACACTGAAGCTTTCTTT | CASLLDTNTEAFF
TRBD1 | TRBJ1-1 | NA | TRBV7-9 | TGTGCCAGCAGCTTTCTTTCGGGCGTAGGGGGCTATGAAGCTTTCTTT | CASSFLSGVGGYEAFF
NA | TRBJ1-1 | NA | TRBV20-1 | TGCAGTGCCAGAGAGGGTTTCGGCACTGAAGCTTTCTTT | CSAREGFGTEAFF
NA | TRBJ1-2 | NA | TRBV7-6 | TGTGCCAGCAGCTTAGAATCGACGCCAGGGGCCTATGGCTACACCTTC | CASSLESTPGAYGYTF
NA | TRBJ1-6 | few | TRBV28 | TGTGCCAGCAGTTCACGACGATTAACCGGAACCGAGCTCCACTTT | CASSSRRLTGTELHF
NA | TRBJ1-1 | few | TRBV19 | TGTGCCAGTAGTAACAGGAACACTGAAGCTTTCTTT | CASSNRNTEAFF
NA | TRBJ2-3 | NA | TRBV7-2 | TGTGCCAGCAGCCCGGCCCGGGAAGATACGCAGTATTTT | CASSPAREDTQYF
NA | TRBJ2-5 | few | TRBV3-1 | TGTGCCAGCAAGGACAAGGGGGAGACCCAGTACTTC | CASKDKGETQYF
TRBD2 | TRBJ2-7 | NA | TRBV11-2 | TGTGCCAGCACCTGGGGCGGGAGGTCCTACGAGCAGTACTTC | CASTWGGRSYEQYF
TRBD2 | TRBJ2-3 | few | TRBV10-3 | TGTGCCATACAGAAGCGGGAGGCCACAGATACGCAGTATTTT | CAIQKREATDTQYF